The sequence of this T cell receptor (beta chain) was determined in a study of Graves' ophthalmopathy and Graves' hyperthyroidism. V trimming: 3 bases; J trimming: 8 bases; junction bases outside the gene matches: 16. The germline gives CDR1 GTSNPN, CDR2 SVGIG (reference sequence). The CDR3 runs to 16 residues. Having ophthalmopathy, the donors showed moderate-to-severe activity, CAS ≥3 and NOSPECS ≥4, with disease lasting under 3 months. Serum thyroxine and TRAb, along with clinical symptoms, thyroid ultrasound and orbital computed tomography, were what diagnosis relied on. RNA transcripts provided the template for amplifying TCR beta CDR3 regions. First-round RT-PCR with HTBI primers preceded a second-round multiplex PCR. TCRdb re-analysed the multiplex PCR reads in MiXCR, keeping a single row per CDR3 protein. The profile shows 300,000 to 350,000 distinct CDR3 sequences, around a sixth of them singletons.

Study findings and constraints: Most expanded clonotypes in thyroid above 0.001 frequency also showed up in blood. At just over 70% sensitivity and 72.22% specificity, the model predicted progression of the ophthalmopathy.

This clonotype was observed at least ten times. No antigen is known for it. The receptor was isolated from an adult man with Graves' ophthalmopathy. The sample was peripheral blood. This chain joins TRBV30 and TRBJ1-1; TRBD1 matches 9 bases. The DNA of the CDR3 is TGTGCCTGGAGGGCTGGGACAGGGAACCCAGGGAGGGAAGCTTTCTTT. As protein: CAWRAGTGNPGREAFF.